The clone carrying this T cell receptor (beta chain) was picked up many times. The antigen remains unidentified. The data are from a study of human CD8 memory T cell subsets. The TCR beta sequencing libraries came from UMI-labeled 5' RACE. TCRdb called the 5' RACE reads again in MiXCR, with one record for every CDR3 protein. In the table there are roughly 8,000 distinct CDR3 sequences, 3% to 5% of which are singletons. V lost 1 base and J 0 bases, leaving 7 bases between the germline ends. This CDR3 contains 15 residues. Per germline, CDR1 SGHVS and CDR2 FQNEAQ. Whole-study results and caveats: There were indications from Chao1 estimates that stem-like memory T cells were more diverse than precursor exhausted T cells.

The material sequenced was CD8+ T cells from PBMCs. This TCR was sampled from a human donor in good health. The V gene is TRBV7-8, the J gene TRBJ2-1; D unresolved. This CDR3 is CASSLGQASYNEQFF. CDR3 in DNA: TGTGCCAGCAGCTTAGGTCAGGCCTCCTACAATGAGCAGTTCTTC.